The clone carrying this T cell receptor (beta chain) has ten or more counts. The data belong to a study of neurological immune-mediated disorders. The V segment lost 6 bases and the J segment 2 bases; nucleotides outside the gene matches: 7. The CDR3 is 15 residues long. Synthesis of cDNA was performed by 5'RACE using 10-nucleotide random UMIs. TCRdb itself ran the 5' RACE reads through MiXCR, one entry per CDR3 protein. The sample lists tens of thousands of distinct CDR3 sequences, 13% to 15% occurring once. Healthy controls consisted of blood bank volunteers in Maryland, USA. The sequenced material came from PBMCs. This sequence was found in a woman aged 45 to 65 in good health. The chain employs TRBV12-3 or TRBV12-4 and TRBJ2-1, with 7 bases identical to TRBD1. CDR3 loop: CASRIDRAAYNEQFF. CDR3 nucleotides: TGTGCCAGCAGGATAGACAGGGCGGCCTACAATGAGCAGTTCTTC.